Shown below are 29 T cell receptor beta chains from a single sample sequenced in a study of CD8+ T cells in alopecia areata. Isolated RNA was reverse transcribed into cDNA used as the sequencing template. Assay used: immunoSEQ multiplex PCR; TCRdb lists only in-frame clones, some missing. The sample comprises 120,000 or so clones, roughly two fifths of which are singletons, and roughly 3.2% rests with the top ten. Input material: CD4+ T cells sorted from blood. The receptors were sampled from a human donor with alopecia areata.

This clone appeared a few times. The CDR3 reads CASSLLQGEAFF. CDR3 bases: TGTGCCAGCTCACTTCTACAGGGTGAAGCTTTCTTT. The chain has TRBV18 and TRBJ1-1, with a possible D match to TRBD1 (6 bases). There are 12 residues in the CDR3. Germline loops: CDR1 KGHSH, CDR2 LQKENI. V was clipped by 4 bases and J by 7 bases, with 10 bases between them. The full variable domain, with the rest looked up from reference TRBV18 and TRBJ1-1, is NAGVMQNPRHLVRRRGQEARLRCSPMKGHSHVYWYRQLPEEGLKFMVYLQKENIIDESGMPKERFSAEFPKEGPSILRIQQVVRGDSAAYFCASSLLQGEAFFGQGTRLTVV.

Written as DNA, the CDR3 is TGTGCCAGCAGTGGACAGGGGCGCACAGATACGCAGTATTTT. Its translation: CASSGQGRTDTQYF. The chain employs TRBV2 and TRBJ2-3; TRBD1 agrees at 8 bases. Germline CDR1 SNHLY, CDR2 FYNNEI. Losses at the gene ends were 4 bases for V and 1 base for J; bases not matched to a gene: 1. The CDR3 loop spans 14 amino acids.

This clone was detected only a few times. One end of the junction varies from germline; a read error may be responsible. This chain connects TRBV7-7 to TRBJ2-5; tentative D call: TRBD2 (5 bases). Germline V gene data show CDR1 as SSHAT and CDR2 as FNYEAQ (reference sequence). This CDR3 has 16 amino acids. CDR3 nucleotides: TGTGCTAGCAGCTTAGTCCCCACCGGAGGAGGCGAGACCCAGTACTTC. Translating gives CASSLVPTGGGETQYF.

The chain uses TRBV29-1 and TRBJ2-2; D is possibly TRBD1 (7 bases). Germline V gives CDR1 SQVTM, CDR2 ANQGSEA. Trimming removed 3 bases at V and 2 bases at J, with 16 bases between. The CDR3 totals 16 residues. The CDR3 loop reads CSVDFPGGRNTGELFF. In DNA, the CDR3 is TGCAGCGTTGATTTCCCAGGGGGGAGAAACACCGGGGAGCTGTTTTTT.

This chain uses TRBV30 with TRBJ1-2; maybe TRBD1 (5 bases). The length of the CDR3 is 14 residues. The V gene's germline CDR1 is GTSNPN and CDR2 SVGIG (reference sequence). V was trimmed by 5 bases and J by 2 bases, leaving 15 bases between them. The CDR3 sequence: CAWGRGLWNYGYTF. The CDR3 coding sequence is TGTGCCTGGGGAAGGGGATTGTGGAACTATGGCTACACCTTC.

This clone was observed a handful of times. The chain recombines TRBV30 with TRBJ2-3; D ambiguous. CDR3 length: 13 amino acids. Germline-derived CDR1 and CDR2 are GTSNPN and SVGIG (reference sequence). The V gene lost 3 bases and the J gene lost 4 bases, with 11 bases spanning the gap. CDR3 in DNA: TGTGCCTGGAGCTCAGCGCCCCCAGATACGCAGTATTTT. Its translation: CAWSSAPPDTQYF.

This clone was detected a few times. The CDR3 coding sequence is TGTGCCAGCAGCTCATTCACACTCCAAGAGACCCAGTACTTC. As protein: CASSSFTLQETQYF. The V gene is TRBV7-9, the J gene TRBJ2-5; no clear D. Germline V gives CDR1 SEHNR, CDR2 FQNEAQ (reference sequence). V dropped 4 bases and J dropped 1 base, with 10 bases sitting between them. The CDR3 has 14 residues. The whole variable domain, remainder taken from reference TRBV7-9 and TRBJ2-5, is DTGVSQNPRHKITKRGQNVTFRCDPISEHNRLYWYRQTLGQGPEFLTYFQNEAQLEKSRLLSDRFSAERPKGSFSTLEIQRTEQGDSAMYLCASSSFTLQETQYFGPGTRLLVL.

The chain carries TRBV29-1 and TRBJ2-1; 8 nucleotides line up with TRBD2. Trimming at V came to 2 bases and at J to 4 bases, leaving 7 bases not matched to a gene. The CDR3 contains 15 residues. Germline V gene lookup returns CDR1 SQVTM and CDR2 ANQGSEA. CDR3 region: CSVEPGGPSYNEQFF. The CDR3 DNA reads TGCAGCGTTGAACCGGGGGGGCCTTCGTACAATGAGCAGTTCTTC.

The chain combines TRBV2 with TRBJ2-7, with TRBD1 matching 8 bases. Germline V lookup: CDR1 SNHLY, CDR2 FYNNEI. Losses at the gene ends were 10 bases for V and 3 bases for J; bases not matched to a gene: 5. The CDR3 is 12 amino acids. Written as DNA, the CDR3 is TGTGCCACCGGACAGGGTATCTACGAGCAGTACTTC. Its protein is CATGQGIYEQYF.

The V and J genes are TRBV5-1 and TRBJ2-5; unclear D gene. The germline CDR1 and CDR2 sequences are SGHRS and YFSETQ. The length of the CDR3 is 14 residues. Trimming cost V 4 bases and J 1 base, with 11 bases left between them. The CDR3 region has the DNA TGCGCCAGCAGCGTTGCACCTACCCAAGAGACCCAGTACTTC. The encoded protein is CASSVAPTQETQYF.

A few counts support this clone. The DNA for the CDR3 is TGTGCCAGCAGCTTACTACAGGGGGCCGGGGAGCTGTTTTTT. Translated: CASSLLQGAGELFF. The V gene is TRBV7-8, the J gene TRBJ2-2; 8 nucleotides match TRBD1. The CDR3 has 14 amino acids. The germline CDR1 and CDR2 sequences are SGHVS and FQNEAQ. Trimming cost V 2 bases and J 6 bases; bases outside gene matches: 2.

V and J are TRBV5-1 and TRBJ2-7, with TRBD1 identical over 8 bases. CDR3 size: 13 residues. V lost 4 bases and J lost 3; bases outside the gene matches: 3. From germline, CDR1 is SGHRS and CDR2 YFSETQ. CDR3: CASSIGTGYEQYF. CDR3 DNA: TGCGCCAGCAGCATCGGGACAGGCTACGAGCAGTACTTC. Filled out from reference TRBV5-1 and TRBJ2-7, the complete variable domain reads KAGVTQTPRYLIKTRGQQVTLSCSPISGHRSVSWYQQTPGQGLQFLFEYFSETQRNKGNFPGRFSGRQFSNSRSEMNVSTLELGDSALYLCASSIGTGYEQYFGPGTRLTVT.

This clone has only a few counts. The chain joins TRBV29-1 to TRBJ2-1; a possible D gene is TRBD2 (6 bases). CDR3 size: 13 residues. Germline loops: CDR1 SQVTM, CDR2 ANQGSEA. V was trimmed by 7 bases and J by 0 bases, leaving 10 bases between them. The CDR3 DNA sequence: TGCAGCGGCGGGGTTAGCTCCTACAATGAGCAGTTCTTC. Residues: CSGGVSSYNEQFF.

In its sample, this clone was seen a few times. This rearrangement joins TRBV29-1 to TRBJ1-5; D not certain. Trimming stripped 6 bases from V and 3 bases from J, with 15 bases between. Looked up from germline, CDR1 is SQVTM and CDR2 is ANQGSEA. CDR3 length equals 14 residues. The CDR3 sequence: CSVSSGQPNQPQHF. The DNA of the CDR3 is TGCAGCGTCTCGTCCGGCCAGCCCAATCAGCCCCAGCATTTT.

The chain's CDR3 is CASSLIRTANTGELFF. CDR3 DNA: TGCGCCAGCAGTTTGATTAGGACAGCGAACACCGGGGAGCTGTTTTTT. The chain uses TRBV5-1 and TRBJ2-2; tentatively, D is TRBD1 (6 bases). V lost 5 bases to trimming and J lost 0 bases, with 14 bases between them. The CDR3 is 16 residues long. From germline, CDR1 is SGHRS and CDR2 YFSETQ.

This chain connects TRBV23-1 to TRBJ2-7; D perhaps matches TRBD2 (6 bases). TRBV23-1 is sorted into the ORF group, with uncertain function. Between the trimmed V and J ends, which lost 0 bases and 2 bases, there was a span of 11 bases. The CDR3 sequence is 15 residues long. CDR3 sequence: CASSQSDGGTYEQYF. The CDR3 nucleotides read TGCGCCAGCAGTCAATCGGACGGGGGAACCTACGAGCAGTACTTC.

In its sample, this clone was seen a few times. The genes are TRBV9 and TRBJ2-2; D remains unclear. Between the trimmed V and J ends, which lost 0 bases and 1 base, there was a span of 10 bases. The CDR3 sequence is 16 residues long. Germline CDR1 reads SGDLS; CDR2 reads YYNGEE. The CDR3 DNA sequence: TGTGCCAGCAGCGTAGAGACACCCCTGAACACCGGGGAGCTGTTTTTT. Translating it yields CASSVETPLNTGELFF. The whole variable domain, remainder taken from reference TRBV9 and TRBJ2-2, is DSGVTQTPKHLITATGQRVTLRCSPRSGDLSVYWYQQSLDQGLQFLIQYYNGEERAKGNILERFSAQQFPDLHSELNLSSLELGDSALYFCASSVETPLNTGELFFGEGSRLTVL.

This clone came up a few times. The chain has TRBV28 and TRBJ1-1; perhaps TRBD1 as D (6 bases). This CDR3 has 14 residues. V was pared by 2 bases and J by 4 bases, with 11 bases between. Germline V gives CDR1 MDHEN, CDR2 SYDVKM. CDR3 residues: CASSLQGTGTEAFF. The DNA of the CDR3 is TGTGCCAGCAGTTTACAGGGGACGGGCACTGAAGCTTTCTTT.

The chain combines TRBV5-4 with TRBJ2-7; D could derive from TRBD1 or TRBD2 (5 bases each). Germline CDR1 SGHNT, CDR2 YYREEE (reference sequence). Between the trimmed V and J ends, which lost 0 bases and 7 bases, there was a span of 8 bases. CDR3 length equals 12 residues. The CDR3 is CASSLAGREQYF. In nucleotides, the CDR3 is TGTGCCAGCAGCTTGGCGGGGCGTGAGCAGTACTTC.

In its sample, this clone was seen a few times. The chain uses TRBV29-1 and TRBJ1-5; TRBD1 is a possible D gene (5 bases). V was clipped by 6 bases and J by 10 bases, with 22 bases between them. The length of the CDR3 is 14 residues. Looked up from germline, CDR1 is SQVTM and CDR2 is ANQGSEA. The CDR3 protein is CSVVGGEGVGPQHF. CDR3 DNA: TGCAGCGTCGTGGGGGGGGAAGGAGTCGGCCCCCAGCATTTT.

This clone was seen a handful of times. The V and J genes are TRBV29-1 and TRBJ2-5, with 8 bases matching TRBD1. The germline V gene encodes CDR1 SQVTM and CDR2 ANQGSEA. The length of the CDR3 is 12 residues. With 6 bases clipped from V and 5 bases from J, the junction kept 5 bases outside the gene matches. The CDR3 DNA reads as TGCAGCGTCCGACAGGGGCGGGAGACCCAGTACTTC. This sequence encodes CSVRQGRETQYF. Looking up the rest from reference TRBV29-1 and TRBJ2-5 gives the full variable domain: SAVISQKPSRDICQRGTSLTIQCQVDSQVTMMFWYRQQPGQSLTLIATANQGSEATYESGFVIDKFPISRPNLTFSTLTVSNMSPEDSSIYLCSVRQGRETQYFGPGTRLLVL.

V usage is TRBV9 and J usage is TRBJ2-2, with D possibly matching TRBD2 (6 bases). The CDR3 is made up of 16 amino acids. Germline assignment: CDR1 SGDLS and CDR2 YYNGEE. The V end was cut by 3 bases, the J end by 5 bases, with 17 bases between. The CDR3 region has the DNA TGTGCCAGCAGCGGCAAACGGGGAGGATGGACCGGGGAGCTGTTTTTT. As protein: CASSGKRGGWTGELFF.

V and J are TRBV2 and TRBJ1-5; D gene ambiguous. The CDR3 has 15 residues. Germline loops: CDR1 SNHLY, CDR2 FYNNEI. V gave up 4 bases and J gave up 0 bases, with 10 bases separating them. The CDR3 coding sequence is TGTGCCAGCAGTGGGTCAGGCCATAGCAATCAGCCCCAGCATTTT. It is translated as CASSGSGHSNQPQHF.

The table lists this clone with a few counts. The chain recombines TRBV10-3 with TRBJ2-7; TRBD2 matches 8 bases. This CDR3 has 13 amino acids. Trimming took 10 bases from V and 5 from J; bases not matched to a gene: 10. CDR1 ENHRY and CDR2 SYGVKD come from the germline V gene. This CDR3 is CATGGAVAHEQYF. CDR3 coding DNA: TGTGCCACCGGGGGGGCTGTTGCCCACGAGCAGTACTTC.

This chain uses TRBV5-1 with TRBJ1-5, with TRBD1 matching over 8 bases. Germline V gives CDR1 SGHRS, CDR2 YFSETQ. Trimming at V came to 7 bases and at J to 2 bases, leaving 5 bases not matched to a gene. There are 14 residues in the CDR3. CDR3 protein: CASAQGDGNQPQHF. CDR3 nucleotide sequence: TGCGCCAGCGCACAGGGGGACGGCAATCAGCCCCAGCATTTT.

This clone has just a few counts. This sequence joins TRBV29-1 and TRBJ1-4; D is ambiguous. Trimming cost V 5 bases and J 8 bases, with 12 bases left between them. Germline assignment: CDR1 SQVTM and CDR2 ANQGSEA. The CDR3 runs to 12 residues. The CDR3 DNA reads as TGCAGCGTTATTTTGAGAGGCGAAAAACTGTTTTTT. Translating it yields CSVILRGEKLFF.

There are a few counts of this clone. Other nucleotide sequences in the sample specify the same CDR3. This chain joins TRBV29-1 and TRBJ1-1; D is uncertain. This CDR3 is 10 amino acids long. Germline values: CDR1 SQVTM, CDR2 ANQGSEA. V lost 7 bases to trimming and J lost 3 bases, with 6 bases between them. CDR3 sequence: CSAGDTEAFF. The CDR3 DNA follows: TGCAGCGCTGGGGACACTGAAGCTTTCTTT.

V usage is TRBV5-1 and J usage is TRBJ2-7, with no clear D. The V gene lost 5 bases and the J gene lost 10 bases, with 7 bases spanning the gap. The CDR3 loop spans 9 amino acids. Germline CDR1 SGHRS, CDR2 YFSETQ. CDR3 loop: CASSHSQYF. CDR3 DNA: TGCGCCAGCAGTCATAGCCAGTACTTC.

Turning to this clone: The same CDR3 also results from other DNA sequences found in this sample. This rearrangement joins TRBV29-1 to TRBJ2-2, with D uncertain. V dropped 4 bases and J dropped 1 base, with 1 base sitting between them. Germline loops: CDR1 SQVTM, CDR2 ANQGSEA. This CDR3 contains 11 residues. The CDR3 nucleotides read TGCAGCGTTGGGAACACCGGGGAGCTGTTTTTT. Amino acids: CSVGNTGELFF.